The clone carrying this T cell receptor beta chain was picked up many times. Its antigen is undetermined. The sample belongs to a study of T cell repertoires in cytomegalovirus infection. Study at large: Based on public TCR beta signatures, there were indications of CMV infection and of a matching HLA type.

TCRdb fed the reads into MiXCR, producing one record per CDR3 protein. The profile shows approximately 600,000 distinct CDR3 sequences, 40% of them singletons. There are 19 residues in the CDR3. Trimming removed 7 bases from V and 0 bases from J; junction bases left unmatched: 14. This sequence originates from a human donor in good health (CMV status not recorded). Some clones in this sample may be carry-over from other donors' samples. Here the sequenced sample was cultured PBMCs, taken from culture after CMV antigen stimulation. The V gene is TRBV12-3 or TRBV12-4, the J gene TRBJ2-6; TRBD2 aligns across 8 bases. CDR3 nucleotide sequence: TGTGCCAGCAATGACCGCCGGCGGGGGGTCCCCTCTGGGGCCAACGTCCTGACTTTC. Amino acid sequence: CASNDRRRGVPSGANVLTF.